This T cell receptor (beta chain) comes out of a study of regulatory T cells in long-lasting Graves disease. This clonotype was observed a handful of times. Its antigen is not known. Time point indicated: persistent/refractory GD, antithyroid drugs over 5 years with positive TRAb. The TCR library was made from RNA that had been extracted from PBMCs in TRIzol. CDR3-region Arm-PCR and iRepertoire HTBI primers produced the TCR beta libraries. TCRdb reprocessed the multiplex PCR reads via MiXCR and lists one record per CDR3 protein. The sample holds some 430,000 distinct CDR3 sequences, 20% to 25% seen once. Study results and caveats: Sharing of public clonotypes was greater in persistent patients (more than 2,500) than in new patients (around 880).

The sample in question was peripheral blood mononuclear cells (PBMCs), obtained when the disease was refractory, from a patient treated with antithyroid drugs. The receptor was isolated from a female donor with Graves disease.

CDR3: CASSVTPGSTEAFF. The CDR3 DNA sequence: TGTGCCAGTAGTGTCACCCCAGGTTCCACTGAAGCTTTCTTT. The genes are TRBV19 and TRBJ1-1; D is unresolved. Germline CDR1 LNHDA, CDR2 SQIVND (reference sequence). Trimming removed 5 bases from V and 4 bases from J, with 14 bases in between. This CDR3 contains 14 residues.